This T cell receptor beta chain was recorded in a study of blood T cell repertoires in COVID-19. As for the study in general: Samples taken during acute and convalescent COVID-19 were collected in the United States, Italy and Spain. Nucleic acid was either cDNA or gDNA, and it came from T cells, B-cell-depleted T cells, or PBMCs.

In the original analysis: Reference gene primer amplification gave nucleated cell count estimates. Using immunoSEQ multiplex PCR, the repertoire was profiled, and TCRdb retains in-frame clones only, with some absent. The V and J calls and clone size are taken from that table; D and trimming were inferred from the DNA. Here the sample spans 110,000 to 150,000 clones, under 90% being singletons. Trimming at V came to 4 bases and at J to 1 base, leaving 5 bases not matched to a gene. CDR1 is LGHDT and CDR2 is YNNKEL in the germline V gene (reference sequence). CDR3 size: 16 residues. Source material: peripheral blood. The chain joins TRBV3-1 (or the pseudogene TRBV3-2) to TRBJ2-2, with 8 bases fitting TRBD1. The TCR was taken from a man aged 70-80 years who had recovered from COVID-19. The CDR3 here is CASSRTRGQNTGELFF. The CDR3, as DNA: TGTGCCAGCAGCCGAACCAGGGGGCAGAACACCGGGGAGCTGTTTTTT.